The 21 T cell receptor beta chains given below trace back to one sample, sequenced in a study of blood T cell repertoires in COVID-19. TCRdb's table, derived via immunoSEQ multiplex PCR, lists solely in-frame clones and lacks some. The sample has about 300,000 clones; about four fifths are singletons. Sequencing used peripheral blood. The receptors were gathered from a woman aged 50 to 65 who had recovered from COVID-19.

On this clone itself: The junction does not match germline at one end; this may be a read error. The chain is built from TRBV29-1 and TRBJ1-1, with a weak D call TRBD1 (5 bases). Germline assignment: CDR1 SQVTM and CDR2 ANQGSEA. The CDR3 spans 9 residues. CDR3 nucleotides: TGCAGTGCCGGGACTGAGGCTTTCTTT. Protein product: CSAGTEAFF.

The CDR3 DNA reads TGTGCCAGCAGTGCTAGCGGGGGGCCCTACGAGCAGTACTTC. The encoded protein is CASSASGGPYEQYF. This sequence joins TRBV2 and TRBJ2-7; 11 bases line up with TRBD2. The CDR3 covers 14 residues. With 4 bases clipped from V and 2 bases from J, the junction kept 1 base outside the gene matches. The V gene's germline CDR1 is SNHLY and CDR2 FYNNEI.

J is TRBJ1-2 and V is TRBV4-1; a possible D gene is TRBD1 (5 bases). Germline-derived CDR1 and CDR2 are MGHRA and YSYEKL. The CDR3 covers 16 residues. V was clipped by 0 bases and J by 5 bases, with 16 bases between them. In DNA, the CDR3 is TGCGCCAGCAGCCAAGATCCCGGCGGCCGGGGGTATGGCTACACCTTC. As protein: CASSQDPGGRGYGYTF.

This clone is a singleton in its sample. The V gene is TRBV5-1, the J gene TRBJ2-3; possible D gene TRBD2, 7 bases. CDR3 size: 18 residues. With 4 bases removed from V and 3 bases from J, the gap between germline ends came to 24 bases. CDR1 and CDR2 from the germline V gene are SGHRS and YFSETQ. The CDR3 region is CASSLIGGPGLETDTQYF. CDR3 nucleotides: TGCGCCAGCAGCCTAATTGGGGGGCCAGGACTAGAGACAGATACGCAGTATTTT.

This sequence joins TRBV4-3 and TRBJ2-7; D gene ambiguous. The CDR3 has 15 residues. The V and J ends lost 3 bases and 3 bases respectively, with 15 bases between them. CDR1 LGHNA and CDR2 YSLEER come from the germline V gene. The CDR3 sequence: CASSQSTDLFYEQYF. As DNA, the CDR3 is TGCGCCAGCAGCCAGTCGACTGACCTCTTCTACGAGCAGTACTTC.

The V call is TRBV7-2, the J call TRBJ2-2; TRBD1 might be the D (6 bases). Germline values: CDR1 SGHTA, CDR2 FQGNSA. V was clipped by 1 base and J by 5 bases, with 20 bases between them. The CDR3 has 18 residues. The CDR3 spells CASSLGRAGGAMTGELFF. DNA for the CDR3: TGTGCCAGCAGCTTAGGGCGCGCTGGGGGCGCGATGACCGGGGAGCTGTTTTTT. Using reference TRBV7-2 and TRBJ2-2 for the parts outside the CDR3, the full variable domain is GAGVSQSPSNKVTEKGKDVELRCDPISGHTALYWYRQSLGQGLEFLIYFQGNSAPDKSGLPSDRFSAERTGGSVSTLTIQRTQQEDSAVYLCASSLGRAGGAMTGELFFGEGSRLTVL.

The chain links TRBV11-2 to TRBJ1-2; tentatively, D is TRBD1 (6 bases). The CDR3 spans 13 residues. CDR1 is SGHAT, CDR2 FQNNGV, per germline. V was shortened by 6 bases and J by 1 base, with 9 bases between the two germline ends. This chain's CDR3 is CASSSDSNYGYTF. DNA for the CDR3: TGTGCCAGCAGTTCGGACAGTAACTATGGCTACACCTTC.

V usage is TRBV9 and J usage is TRBJ2-3, with D hard to call. The germline CDR1 and CDR2 sequences are SGDLS and YYNGEE. The CDR3 contains 14 residues. Trimming cost V 0 bases and J 2 bases, with 7 bases left between them. The CDR3 protein is CASSVASSTDTQYF. The CDR3, as DNA: TGTGCCAGCAGCGTAGCTTCCTCCACAGATACGCAGTATTTT.

The chain couples TRBV6-5 to TRBJ1-2; D is uncertain. The V end was cut by 6 bases, the J end by 4 bases, with 12 bases between. Germline V gene lookup returns CDR1 MNHEY and CDR2 SVGAGI. The CDR3 contains 13 residues. CDR3 DNA: TGTGCCAGCAGCTACGAGTCTGCCTATGGCTACACCTTC. Its translation: CASSYESAYGYTF.

This clone occurred a few times. The V and J genes are TRBV7-6 and TRBJ2-5; TRBD2 aligns across 9 bases. CDR3 size: 15 residues. J was trimmed by 2 bases and V by 4 bases; bases with no gene match: 5. Per the germline V gene, CDR1 is SGHVS and CDR2 is FNYEAQ. CDR3: CASSSLAGEQETQYF. The CDR3 DNA reads TGTGCCAGCAGCTCCTTAGCGGGAGAGCAAGAGACCCAGTACTTC. Based on the CDR3 plus reference TRBV7-6 and TRBJ2-5, the full variable domain is GAGVSQSPRYKVTKRGQDVALRCDPISGHVSLYWYRQALGQGPEFLTYFNYEAQQDKSGLPNDRFSAERPEGSISTLTIQRTEQRDSAMYRCASSSLAGEQETQYFGPGTRLLVL.

This clone was found a few times. The V and J genes are TRBV5-1 and TRBJ1-2; D not certain. Germline CDR1 reads SGHRS; CDR2 reads YFSETQ. V lost 0 bases and J 2 bases, leaving 5 bases between the germline ends. This CDR3 region has 13 residues. CDR3 loop: CASSLERNYGYTF. The CDR3 DNA follows: TGCGCCAGCAGCTTGGAGCGAAACTATGGCTACACCTTC.

The chain is built from TRBV29-1 and TRBJ2-7; 11 bases fit TRBD2. Germline values: CDR1 SQVTM, CDR2 ANQGSEA. There are 15 residues in the CDR3. J lost 2 bases, V lost 3 bases, and 6 bases had no gene match. The CDR3 here is CSVDGGSGRAYEQYF. The DNA for the CDR3 is TGCAGCGTTGACGGAGGTAGCGGGAGGGCCTACGAGCAGTACTTC.

The V gene is TRBV3-1 (or the pseudogene TRBV3-2), the J gene TRBJ2-5, with D uncertain. The germline CDR1 and CDR2 sequences are LGHDT and YNNKEL (reference sequence). Trimming took off 0 bases at V and 10 bases at J, with 9 bases between the two ends. CDR3 length: 12 amino acids. The CDR3 bases are TGTGCCAGCAGCCAAGATGAAGCGCTCCAGTACTTC. It specifies CASSQDEALQYF.

The J gene is TRBJ2-2, the V gene TRBV11-3; TRBD2 agrees at 13 bases. The CDR3 runs 18 residues. After removal of 3 bases from V and 0 bases from J, the junction contained 4 bases not matched to a gene. The V gene's germline CDR1 is SGHNT and CDR2 YENEEA. The CDR3 reads CASSFSLAGGPNTGELFF. The CDR3 DNA reads TGTGCCAGCAGCTTCTCACTAGCGGGGGGGCCGAACACCGGGGAGCTGTTTTTT.

The chain joins TRBV4-1 to TRBJ1-6; TRBD1 matches at 7 bases. Germline assignment: CDR1 MGHRA and CDR2 YSYEKL. With 4 bases clipped from V and 10 bases from J, the junction kept 4 bases outside the gene matches. CDR3 length: 13 amino acids. As DNA, the CDR3 is TGCGCCAGCAGCCGAAACAGGGGATCACCCCTCCACTTT. It translates to CASSRNRGSPLHF.

This clone has only one observation. This chain uses TRBV10-2 with TRBJ2-3; 9 positions match TRBD2. Losses at the gene ends were 4 bases for V and 9 bases for J; bases not matched to a gene: 11. This CDR3 spans 15 amino acids. Germline CDR1 is WSHSY and CDR2 is SAAADI. The CDR3 nucleotides are TGCGCCAGCAGTGTATACGCGGGGGGGCCCGGAACGCAGTATTTT. Its translation is CASSVYAGGPGTQYF.

The table lists this clone with a few counts. The rearrangement uses TRBV19 and TRBJ1-1; D remains ambiguous. The CDR3 consists of 13 residues. CDR1 is LNHDA, CDR2 SQIVND, per germline (reference sequence). V lost 4 bases and J lost 0, with 6 bases in between. CDR3 in DNA: TGTGCCAGTAGTAGCGGCTTGAACACTGAAGCTTTCTTT. This encodes CASSSGLNTEAFF. The full variable domain, its missing parts supplied by reference TRBV19 and TRBJ1-1, is DGGITQSPKYLFRKEGQNVTLSCEQNLNHDAMYWYRQDPGQGLRLIYYSQIVNDFQKGDIAEGYSVSREKKESFPLTVTSAQKNPTAFYLCASSSGLNTEAFFGQGTRLTVV.

There are a few counts of this clone. The genes are TRBV14 and TRBJ1-2; D is ambiguous. The germline CDR1 and CDR2 sequences are SGHDN and FVKESK. Between the trimmed V and J ends, which lost 4 bases and 4 bases, there was a span of 10 bases. The CDR3 loop spans 13 amino acids. This chain's CDR3 is CASSPDTVYGYTF. CDR3 sequence (DNA): TGTGCCAGCAGCCCTGACACGGTCTATGGCTACACCTTC.

This chain links TRBV30 with TRBJ2-5; 13 bases are shared with TRBD2. Losses at the gene ends were 2 bases for V and 2 bases for J; bases not matched to a gene: 5. Germline V lookup: CDR1 GTSNPN, CDR2 SVGIG (reference sequence). The CDR3 consists of 16 residues. The CDR3 DNA follows: TGTGCCTGGAGTCCGGGACTAGCGGGACCACAAGAGACCCAGTACTTC. It yields the protein CAWSPGLAGPQETQYF. Variable domain in full (rest from reference TRBV30 and TRBJ2-5): SQTIHQWPATLVQPVGSPLSLECTVEGTSNPNLYWYRQAAGRGLQLLFYSVGIGQISSEVPQNLSASRPQDRQFILSSKKLLLSDSGFYLCAWSPGLAGPQETQYFGPGTRLLVL.

The chain recombines TRBV19 with TRBJ2-2; D call uncertain. Germline-derived CDR1 and CDR2 are LNHDA and SQIVND (reference sequence). The CDR3 is made up of 15 amino acids. The V end lost 5 bases, the J end lost 0 bases, and 10 bases lay between the germline ends. In DNA, the CDR3 is TGTGCCAGTAGTTTCCAGATAACGAACACCGGGGAGCTGTTTTTT. Translation: CASSFQITNTGELFF.

This clone was seen at least ten times. CDR3 DNA sequence: TGCAGCGTGATGGTCCAAAACCTGCTTACTACATCTGGGGCCAACGTCCTGACTTTC. Protein: CSVMVQNLLTTSGANVLTF. This chain uses TRBV29-1 with TRBJ2-6; D remains ambiguous. CDR3 size: 19 residues. Germline V gene sequence: CDR1 SQVTM, CDR2 ANQGSEA. Trimming removed 6 bases at V and 1 base at J, with 25 bases between.